The 28 T cell receptor beta chains given below trace back to one sample, sequenced in a study of cytomegalovirus exposure and HLA in healthy donors. The PCR used 60 Vbeta and 13 Jbeta primers. The data were produced by immunoSEQ multiplex PCR, yet TCRdb's version contains in-frame clones alone and is incomplete. Of under 200,000 clones listed, over 60% are singletons. What was sequenced was PBMCs. The receptors were sampled from a woman aged 25 to 39 in good health and CMV-seronegative.

The CDR3 nucleotides are TGTGCCAGCAGCGAAAGACAGGGGGCGCGTCCCGGGGAGCTGTTTTTT. This encodes CASSERQGARPGELFF. The genes are TRBV9 and TRBJ2-2; TRBD1 agrees at 10 bases. CDR1 is SGDLS and CDR2 is YYNGEE in the germline V gene. With V trimmed by 3 bases and J by 6 bases, 8 bases remained unmatched. The CDR3 is made up of 16 amino acids.

The chain carries TRBV2 and TRBJ2-3, with D perhaps TRBD1 (5 bases). The CDR3 runs 14 residues. With 4 bases removed from V and 0 bases from J, the gap between germline ends came to 8 bases. Germline V CDR1 and CDR2: SNHLY, FYNNEI. CDR3 in amino acids: CASSGQGSTDTQYF. In DNA, the CDR3 is TGTGCCAGCAGTGGTCAGGGAAGCACAGATACGCAGTATTTT.

V gene TRBV4-1 combines with J gene TRBJ2-1; 9 nucleotides match TRBD1. V shed 4 bases and J 5 bases; nucleotides not matched to a gene: 6. CDR3 length equals 15 residues. CDR1 and CDR2 (germline): MGHRA, YSYEKL. CDR3 DNA sequence: TGCGCCAGCAGCCCCGGGACAGGGATAAACAATGAGCAGTTCTTC. Its translation is CASSPGTGINNEQFF.

This sequence joins TRBV21-1 and TRBJ1-6; the table's D call TRBD1 went unverified against the DNA. TRBV21-1 is flagged as a pseudogene. The CDR3 covers 12 residues. The CDR3 sequence: CASSKVRVSLHF. CDR3 DNA: TGTGCCAGCAGCAAAGTCAGGGTATCCCTCCACTTT.

V usage is TRBV4-1 and J usage is TRBJ2-5, with 13 bases matching TRBD2. Germline-derived CDR1 and CDR2 are MGHRA and YSYEKL. V lost 4 bases and J lost 1; bases outside the gene matches: 9. The CDR3 extends over 18 amino acids. CDR3 DNA sequence: TGCGCCAGCAGCCTACGGACTAGCGGGAGACCCGTCCAAGAGACCCAGTACTTC. As protein: CASSLRTSGRPVQETQYF.

This clone was seen only a few times. The V call is TRBV30, the J call TRBJ2-7; D is possibly TRBD2 (6 bases). Germline assignment: CDR1 GTSNPN and CDR2 SVGIG (reference sequence). The length of the CDR3 is 14 residues. This CDR3 is CASGGSAFTYEQYF. The CDR3 DNA is TGTGCTTCTGGAGGGTCGGCCTTTACCTACGAGCAGTACTTC.

The chain couples TRBV7-2 to TRBJ1-1; tentative D call: TRBD1 (6 bases). Trimming cost V 1 base and J 11 bases, with 11 bases left between them. CDR1 is SGHTA, CDR2 FQGNSA, per germline. This CDR3 contains 12 residues. The CDR3 sequence: CASSLDVTGAFF. The CDR3 coding sequence is TGTGCCAGCAGCTTAGATGTAACAGGGGCTTTCTTT.

The CDR3 DNA follows: TGTGCCAGCAGTTCGATGGGGGGGGCGTACGAGCAGTACTTC. Amino acid sequence: CASSSMGGAYEQYF. The gene calls are TRBV28 and TRBJ2-7; TRBD2 might be the D (7 bases). CDR1 is MDHEN and CDR2 is SYDVKM in the germline V gene. The CDR3 is 14 residues long. V shed 4 bases and J shed 4 bases, with 14 bases lying between them. Together with reference TRBV28 and TRBJ2-7, the CDR3 gives the full variable domain: DVKVTQSSRYLVKRTGEKVFLECVQDMDHENMFWYRQDPGLGLRLIYFSYDVKMKEKGDIPEGYSVSREKKERFSLILESASTNQTSMYLCASSSMGGAYEQYFGPGTRLTVT.

This rearrangement joins TRBV4-3 to TRBJ1-3; weak D call: TRBD1 (6 bases). The CDR3 covers 15 residues. The ends were cut back, 4 bases at V and 4 bases at J, with 14 bases in the middle. The V gene's germline CDR1 is LGHNA and CDR2 YSLEER. DNA of the CDR3: TGCGCCAGCAGCCTTCTGGGGGCGTCGGGAAACACCATATATTTT. This translates into CASSLLGASGNTIYF.

This chain uses TRBV28 with TRBJ2-5, with 9 bases that match TRBD2. Germline CDR1 reads MDHEN; CDR2 reads SYDVKM. The junction had 11 bases not matched to a gene; V was cut back by 5 bases and J by 4 bases. The length of the CDR3 is 16 residues. The CDR3, as DNA: TGTGCCAGCAGTGGGCCCGGGCGGGAGGGGGGAGAGACCCAGTACTTC. Protein: CASSGPGREGGETQYF. Combining the CDR3 with reference TRBV28 and TRBJ2-5 gives the whole variable domain DVKVTQSSRYLVKRTGEKVFLECVQDMDHENMFWYRQDPGLGLRLIYFSYDVKMKEKGDIPEGYSVSREKKERFSLILESASTNQTSMYLCASSGPGREGGETQYFGPGTRLLVL.

The V and J genes are TRBV28 and TRBJ1-2; 7 bases are shared with TRBD1. Germline trimming cut 6 bases from V and 2 bases from J; bases unmatched to any gene: 9. The length of the CDR3 is 15 residues. Germline V gene sequence: CDR1 MDHEN, CDR2 SYDVKM. The CDR3 is CASSPGGQANYGYTF. CDR3 DNA sequence: TGTGCCAGCAGCCCCGGAGGACAGGCGAACTATGGCTACACCTTC.

The chain carries TRBV11-2 and TRBJ2-1; 13 bases are a match to TRBD2. Trimming at V came to 4 bases and at J to 4 bases, leaving 10 bases not matched to a gene. Per germline, CDR1 SGHAT and CDR2 FQNNGV. This CDR3 has 18 residues. CDR3: CASSYPLAGGPGYNEQFF. CDR3 bases: TGTGCCAGCAGCTACCCACTAGCGGGAGGGCCGGGATACAATGAGCAGTTCTTC.

This chain links TRBV6-1 with TRBJ1-1; weak D call: TRBD1 (6 bases). CDR3 length equals 15 residues. Germline loops: CDR1 MNHNS, CDR2 SASEGT. V was cut by 6 bases and J by 4 bases, with 18 bases left in between. CDR3 sequence reads: CASSLMGGLVTEAFF. CDR3 DNA sequence: TGTGCCAGCAGCCTAATGGGGGGGCTTGTCACTGAAGCTTTCTTT.

This clone was detected a few times. The chain uses TRBV19 and TRBJ2-1, with TRBD2 matching over 15 bases. CDR3 length: 15 amino acids. Trimming took 3 bases from V and 9 from J; bases not matched to a gene: 3. Germline-derived CDR1 and CDR2 are LNHDA and SQIVND (reference sequence). As DNA, the CDR3 is TGTGCCAGTAGTATTAGGACTAGCGGGGGGGCTGAGCAGTTCTTC. Translation gives CASSIRTSGGAEQFF.

The rearrangement links TRBV5-5 to TRBJ2-7, with a tentative D call TRBD2 (5 bases). CDR1 and CDR2 (germline): SGHKS, YYEKEE (reference sequence). V was trimmed by 0 bases and J by 0 bases, leaving 13 bases between them. The CDR3 is 16 amino acids. The CDR3 region has the DNA TGTGCCAGCAGCTTGGCCAGGTCAGACTACTCCTACGAGCAGTACTTC. Protein: CASSLARSDYSYEQYF.

The genes are TRBV7-2 and TRBJ2-1, with 7 bases that match TRBD2. This CDR3 has 15 amino acids. In germline, CDR1 is SGHTA, CDR2 FQGNSA. V was pared by 6 bases and J by 8 bases, with 13 bases of the junction left unmatched. The CDR3 loop reads CASSRGLGEGHEQFF. The CDR3 DNA reads TGTGCCAGCAGTCGCGGACTAGGAGAAGGTCATGAGCAGTTCTTC. Full variable domain (missing parts from reference TRBV7-2 and TRBJ2-1): GAGVSQSPSNKVTEKGKDVELRCDPISGHTALYWYRQSLGQGLEFLIYFQGNSAPDKSGLPSDRFSAERTGGSVSTLTIQRTQQEDSAVYLCASSRGLGEGHEQFFGPGTRLTVL.

The CDR3 coding sequence is TGTGCCATCAACCGGGACAGGGTAGACGGCTACACCTTC. This translates into CAINRDRVDGYTF. The chain recombines TRBV10-3 with TRBJ1-2; 9 bases line up with TRBD1. Germline CDR1 reads ENHRY; CDR2 reads SYGVKD. V shed 7 bases and J 8 bases; nucleotides not matched to a gene: 8. The CDR3 sequence is 13 residues long.

The chain has TRBV2 and TRBJ2-5, with D maybe TRBD1 (5 bases). The V end lost 4 bases, the J end lost 4 bases, and 7 bases lay between the germline ends. The germline CDR1 and CDR2 sequences are SNHLY and FYNNEI. This CDR3 comprises 12 residues. The CDR3 region has the DNA TGTGCCAGCAGTGGGCAGGGAGAGACCCAGTACTTC. Translating gives CASSGQGETQYF.

The sample holds one count of this clone. V usage is TRBV5-1 and J usage is TRBJ1-1, with 9 bases identical to TRBD1. The CDR3 spans 18 residues. With 2 bases clipped from V and 4 bases from J, the junction kept 15 bases outside the gene matches. CDR1 and CDR2 from the germline V gene are SGHRS and YFSETQ. DNA for the CDR3: TGCGCCAGCAGCTTATCCGGGACAGGGAGCGTTAGCCGCACTGAAGCTTTCTTT. It specifies CASSLSGTGSVSRTEAFF.

V usage is TRBV28 and J usage is TRBJ1-4; D is undetermined. Trimming pared 5 bases from V and 2 bases from J, leaving 3 bases between. The CDR3 runs to 12 residues. Looked up from germline, CDR1 is MDHEN and CDR2 is SYDVKM. CDR3: CASSPTNEKLFF. CDR3 DNA: TGTGCCAGCAGTCCTACTAATGAAAAACTGTTTTTT.

The chain joins TRBV7-9 to TRBJ2-2, with 10 bases that match TRBD2. This CDR3 has 16 residues. J gave up 7 bases and V 2 bases, and 7 bases lay outside the gene matches. The germline CDR1 and CDR2 sequences are SEHNR and FQNEAQ (reference sequence). CDR3 DNA sequence: TGTGCCAGCAGCTTAAGCCTAGCGGGAGAGGACGGGGAGCTGTTTTTT. It specifies CASSLSLAGEDGELFF.

This clone was counted a few times. The rearrangement links TRBV4-3 to TRBJ2-1, with 7 positions matching TRBD2. Trimming at V came to 0 bases and at J to 4 bases, leaving 6 bases not matched to a gene. The CDR3 length is 16 residues. The germline gives CDR1 LGHNA, CDR2 YSLEER. Written as DNA, the CDR3 is TGCGCCAGCAGCCAAGATAGGGAGGGGAGGTACAATGAGCAGTTCTTC. It specifies CASSQDREGRYNEQFF.

V gene TRBV6-5 combines with J gene TRBJ1-2; 7 bases agree with TRBD1. The CDR3 totals 12 residues. Germline CDR1 reads MNHEY; CDR2 reads SVGAGI. The V gene end was trimmed by 5 bases and the J gene end by 6 bases; junction bases not matched to a gene: 3. The CDR3 loop reads CASSRQGNGYTF. DNA for the CDR3: TGTGCCAGCAGTCGACAGGGAAATGGCTACACCTTC.

V gene TRBV6-4 combines with J gene TRBJ2-1; TRBD2 agrees at 13 bases. Germline lookup yields CDR1 MRHNA and CDR2 SNTAGT. V gave up 8 bases and J gave up 8 bases; unmatched junction bases: 6. The CDR3 runs 14 residues. CDR3: CASSGLAGVHEQFF. The DNA for the CDR3 is TGTGCCAGCTCTGGACTAGCGGGAGTCCATGAGCAGTTCTTC.

This clone showed up just a few times. The chain uses TRBV10-3 and TRBJ2-7; 9 bases match TRBD2. There are 15 residues in the CDR3. The germline CDR1 and CDR2 sequences are ENHRY and SYGVKD. V dropped 0 bases and J dropped 6; count of bases not matched to a gene: 6. CDR3 DNA: TGTGCCATCAGTGAGTCAGTAGCGGGAGTGGGCGAGCAGTACTTC. Translated: CAISESVAGVGEQYF.

Comment on this clone: The sample carries other DNA sequences with the same CDR3. The rearrangement joins TRBV9 to TRBJ2-1, with D possibly being TRBD1 (7 bases). From germline, CDR1 is SGDLS and CDR2 YYNGEE. The CDR3 has 15 residues. Trimming stripped 0 bases from V and 4 bases from J, with 11 bases between. The CDR3 DNA reads as TGTGCCAGCAGCGTAGGTGCAGGGGGGTACAATGAGCAGTTCTTC. It codes for CASSVGAGGYNEQFF.

This rearrangement joins TRBV6-1 to TRBJ1-5; D may be TRBD1 (5 bases). With 11 bases removed from V and 11 bases from J, the gap between germline ends came to 16 bases. The CDR3 has 11 residues. Germline assignment: CDR1 MNHNS and CDR2 SASEGT. The CDR3 nucleotides read TGTGCCGGGGGGGAGGGATCGACCCAGCATTTT. Translating it yields CAGGEGSTQHF.

This clone was seen a handful of times. V gene TRBV6-5 combines with J gene TRBJ1-3; D gene uncertain. This CDR3 contains 16 residues. Germline V CDR1 and CDR2: MNHEY, SVGAGI. The V end was cut by 0 bases, the J end by 0 bases, with 9 bases between. DNA for the CDR3: TGTGCCAGCAGTTACTCTCTACTATACTCTGGAAACACCATATATTTT. Its translation: CASSYSLLYSGNTIYF.